The entry that follows covers one T cell receptor beta chain sequence. This entry is derived from a study of cytomegalovirus exposure and HLA in healthy donors. V shed 2 bases, J shed 7 bases, and the junction held 3 bases outside the gene matches. CDR3 length: 13 amino acids. The germline CDR1 and CDR2 sequences are SGHNT and YENEEA. A multiplex PCR was run with 60 Vbeta primers and 13 Jbeta primers. The data were produced by immunoSEQ multiplex PCR, yet TCRdb's version contains in-frame clones alone and is incomplete. The data contain 100,000 or so clones, less than 75% of them seen just once; the ten biggest clones take up 2.1%.

The clonotype was recovered from a man younger than 40 in good health and CMV-seronegative. Source material: PBMCs. This chain links TRBV11-3 with TRBJ2-3; 7 nucleotides agree with TRBD1. The CDR3, as DNA: TGTGCCAGCAGCTTAACTAGGGGGCATACGCAGTATTTT. Amino acids: CASSLTRGHTQYF.